This T cell receptor beta chain was identified in a study of blood T cell repertoires in COVID-19. In the study overall: Researchers got acute and convalescent COVID-19 samples from the United States, Italy and Spain.

Using immunoSEQ multiplex PCR, the repertoire was profiled, and TCRdb retains in-frame clones only, with some absent. The sample lists about 55,000 clones; approximately 89% were seen once. The germline gives CDR1 LNHDA, CDR2 SQIVND (reference sequence). V lost 7 bases, J lost 5 bases, and 6 bases stayed unmatched. This CDR3 region has 14 residues. The rearrangement joins TRBV19 to TRBJ2-1; 9 nucleotides agree with TRBD1. The sequencing sample was made of peripheral blood. This TCR derives from a human donor in a cohort sampled during active COVID-19. The CDR3 protein is CASIPGQGDNEQFF. Here the CDR3 DNA reads TGTGCCAGTATACCGGGACAGGGTGACAATGAGCAGTTCTTC.